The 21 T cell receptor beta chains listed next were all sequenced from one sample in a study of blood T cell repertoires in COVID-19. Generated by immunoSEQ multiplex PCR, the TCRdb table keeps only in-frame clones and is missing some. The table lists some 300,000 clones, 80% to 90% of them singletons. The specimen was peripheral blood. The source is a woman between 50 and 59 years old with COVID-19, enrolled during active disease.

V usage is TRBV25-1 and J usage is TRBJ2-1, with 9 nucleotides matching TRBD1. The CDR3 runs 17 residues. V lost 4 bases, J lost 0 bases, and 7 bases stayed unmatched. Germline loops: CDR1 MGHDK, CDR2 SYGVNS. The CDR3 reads CASSGYRGLSSYNEQFF. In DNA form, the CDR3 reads TGTGCCAGCAGTGGATACAGGGGGCTGAGCTCCTACAATGAGCAGTTCTTC.

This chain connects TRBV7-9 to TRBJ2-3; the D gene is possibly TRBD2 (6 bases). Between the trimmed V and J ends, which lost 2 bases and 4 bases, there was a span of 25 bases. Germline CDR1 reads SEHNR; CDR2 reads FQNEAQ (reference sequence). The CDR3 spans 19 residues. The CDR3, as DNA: TGTGCCAGCAGCTTAACATTGGGTAGCGGAAACTCAGCCTCAGATACGCAGTATTTT. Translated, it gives CASSLTLGSGNSASDTQYF.

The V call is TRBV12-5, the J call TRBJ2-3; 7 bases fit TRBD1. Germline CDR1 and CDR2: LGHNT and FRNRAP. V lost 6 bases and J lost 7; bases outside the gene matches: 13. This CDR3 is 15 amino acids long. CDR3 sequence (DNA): TGTGCTAGTGGCCCGGACAGGACCGGGATGAATACGCAGTATTTT. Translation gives CASGPDRTGMNTQYF.

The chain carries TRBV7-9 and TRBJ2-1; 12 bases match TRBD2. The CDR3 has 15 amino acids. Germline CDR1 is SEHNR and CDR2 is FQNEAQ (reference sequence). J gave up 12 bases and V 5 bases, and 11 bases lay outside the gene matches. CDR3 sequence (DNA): TGTGCCAGCAGCCTTAGACTAGCGGGGGACCGTGGGCAGTTCTTC. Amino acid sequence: CASSLRLAGDRGQFF.

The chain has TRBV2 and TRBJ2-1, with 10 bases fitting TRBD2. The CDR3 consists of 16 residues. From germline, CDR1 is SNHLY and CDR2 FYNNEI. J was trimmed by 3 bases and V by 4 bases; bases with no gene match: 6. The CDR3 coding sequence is TGTGCCAGCAGTGGATTAGGACTAGCGGACTACAATGAGCAGTTCTTC. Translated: CASSGLGLADYNEQFF.

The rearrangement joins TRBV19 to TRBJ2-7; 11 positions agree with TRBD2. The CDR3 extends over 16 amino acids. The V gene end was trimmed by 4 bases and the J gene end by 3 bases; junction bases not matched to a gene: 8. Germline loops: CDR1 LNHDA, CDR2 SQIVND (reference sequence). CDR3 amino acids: CASSSITSGGLYEQYF. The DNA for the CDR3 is TGTGCCAGTAGTAGCATAACTAGCGGGGGTCTCTACGAGCAGTACTTC.

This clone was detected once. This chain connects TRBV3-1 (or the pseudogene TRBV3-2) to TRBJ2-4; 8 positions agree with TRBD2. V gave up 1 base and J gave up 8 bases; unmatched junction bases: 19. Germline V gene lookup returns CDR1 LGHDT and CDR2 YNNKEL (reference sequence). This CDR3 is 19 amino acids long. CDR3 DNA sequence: TGTGCCAGCAGCCAAGCAGGGTCGGGAGGGCCTATCGGTATCGACATTCAGTACTTC. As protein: CASSQAGSGGPIGIDIQYF.

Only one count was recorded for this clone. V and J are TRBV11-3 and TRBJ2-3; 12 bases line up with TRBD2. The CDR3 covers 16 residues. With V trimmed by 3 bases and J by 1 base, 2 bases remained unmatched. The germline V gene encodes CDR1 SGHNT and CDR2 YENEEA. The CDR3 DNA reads TGTGCCAGCAGCTTCTCTAGCGGGAGGGGCACAGATACGCAGTATTTT. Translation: CASSFSSGRGTDTQYF.

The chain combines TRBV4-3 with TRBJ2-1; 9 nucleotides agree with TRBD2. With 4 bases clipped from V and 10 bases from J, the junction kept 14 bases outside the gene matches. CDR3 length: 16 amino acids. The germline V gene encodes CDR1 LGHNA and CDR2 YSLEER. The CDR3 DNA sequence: TGCGCCAGCAGCCGCAACTTAGCGGGAGCGGGGGGAGAGCAGTTCTTC. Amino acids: CASSRNLAGAGGEQFF.

CDR3 residues: CASSFQQGRAGELFF. The DNA of the CDR3 is TGTGCCAGTAGTTTCCAACAGGGTCGGGCCGGGGAGCTGTTTTTT. V gene TRBV19 combines with J gene TRBJ2-2; the D gene is possibly TRBD1 (6 bases). This CDR3 spans 15 amino acids. Germline loops: CDR1 LNHDA, CDR2 SQIVND (reference sequence). Trimming took off 5 bases at V and 6 bases at J, with 16 bases between the two ends.

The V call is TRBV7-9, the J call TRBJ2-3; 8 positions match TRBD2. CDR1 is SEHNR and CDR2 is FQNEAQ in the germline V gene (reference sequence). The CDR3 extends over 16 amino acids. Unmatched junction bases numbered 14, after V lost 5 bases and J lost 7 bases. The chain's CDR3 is CASSPGGLAGKNTQYF. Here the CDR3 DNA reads TGTGCCAGCAGCCCGGGTGGGCTAGCGGGTAAAAATACGCAGTATTTT.

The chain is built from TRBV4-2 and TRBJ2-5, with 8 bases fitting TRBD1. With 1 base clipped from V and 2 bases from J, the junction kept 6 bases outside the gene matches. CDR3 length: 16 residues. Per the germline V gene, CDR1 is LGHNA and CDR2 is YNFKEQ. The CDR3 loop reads CASSQVRTGIQETQYF. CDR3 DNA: TGTGCCAGCAGCCAAGTCAGGACAGGGATTCAAGAGACCCAGTACTTC.

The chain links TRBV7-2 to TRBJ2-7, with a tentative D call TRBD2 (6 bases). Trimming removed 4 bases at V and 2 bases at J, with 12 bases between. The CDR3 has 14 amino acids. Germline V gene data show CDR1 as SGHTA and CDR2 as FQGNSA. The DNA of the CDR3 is TGTGCCAGCAGCTCGCGGGATCCCACCTACGAGCAGTACTTC. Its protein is CASSSRDPTYEQYF.

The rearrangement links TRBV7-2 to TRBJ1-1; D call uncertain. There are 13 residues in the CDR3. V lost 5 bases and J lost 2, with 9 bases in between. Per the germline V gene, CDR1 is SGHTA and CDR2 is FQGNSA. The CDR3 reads CASSQRGNTEAFF. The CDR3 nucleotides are TGTGCCAGCAGCCAAAGAGGCAACACTGAAGCTTTCTTT.

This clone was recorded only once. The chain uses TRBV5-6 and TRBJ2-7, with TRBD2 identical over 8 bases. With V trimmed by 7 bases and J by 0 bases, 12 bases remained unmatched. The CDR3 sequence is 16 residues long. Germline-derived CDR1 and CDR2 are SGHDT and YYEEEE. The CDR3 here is CASGSIAGRSSYEQYF. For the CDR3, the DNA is TGTGCCAGCGGCAGTATAGCGGGACGGAGCTCCTACGAGCAGTACTTC.

For the CDR3, the DNA is TGCGCCAGCAGCCGAGCCGGGACAGGGTACAATGAGCAGTTCTTC. Translated: CASSRAGTGYNEQFF. The V and J genes are TRBV5-1 and TRBJ2-1, with 9 bases fitting TRBD1. V shed 4 bases, J shed 4 bases, and the junction held 6 bases outside the gene matches. CDR1 SGHRS and CDR2 YFSETQ come from the germline V gene. The CDR3 has 15 amino acids.

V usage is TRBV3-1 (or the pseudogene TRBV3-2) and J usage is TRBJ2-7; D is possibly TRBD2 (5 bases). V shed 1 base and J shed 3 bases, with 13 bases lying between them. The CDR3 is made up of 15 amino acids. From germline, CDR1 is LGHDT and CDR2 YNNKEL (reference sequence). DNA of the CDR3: TGTGCCAGCAGCCAAGCGGGTGGGAGTGTCTACGAGCAGTACTTC. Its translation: CASSQAGGSVYEQYF.

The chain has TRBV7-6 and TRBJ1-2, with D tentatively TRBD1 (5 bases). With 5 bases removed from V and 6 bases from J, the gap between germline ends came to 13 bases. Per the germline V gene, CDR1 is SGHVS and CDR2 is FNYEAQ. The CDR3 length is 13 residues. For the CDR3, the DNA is TGTGCCAGCAGCCTCCCCGGGGGGAATGGCTACACCTTC. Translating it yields CASSLPGGNGYTF.

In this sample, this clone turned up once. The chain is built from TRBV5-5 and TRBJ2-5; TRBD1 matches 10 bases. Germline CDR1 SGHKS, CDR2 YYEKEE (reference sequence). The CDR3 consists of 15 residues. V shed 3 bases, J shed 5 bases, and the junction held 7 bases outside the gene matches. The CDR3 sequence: CASSYDRGLAETQYF. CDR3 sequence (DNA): TGTGCCAGCAGCTATGACAGGGGGCTCGCGGAGACCCAGTACTTC.

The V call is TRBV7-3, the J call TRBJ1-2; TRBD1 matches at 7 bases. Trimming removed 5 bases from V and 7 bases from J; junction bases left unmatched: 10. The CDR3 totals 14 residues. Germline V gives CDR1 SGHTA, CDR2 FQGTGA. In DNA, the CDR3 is TGTGCCAGCAGCCCAAGACAGGGAGTTGGTGGCTACACCTTC. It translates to CASSPRQGVGGYTF.

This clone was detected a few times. The CDR3 loop is CASRDGTNTGELFF. The CDR3 nucleotides are TGTGCCAGCAGGGACGGGACGAACACCGGGGAGCTGTTTTTT. J is TRBJ2-2 and V is TRBV27, with D possibly being TRBD2 (5 bases). Germline CDR1 reads MNHEY; CDR2 reads SMNVEV (reference sequence). V was shortened by 6 bases and J by 0 bases, with 8 bases between the two germline ends. This CDR3 has 14 amino acids.